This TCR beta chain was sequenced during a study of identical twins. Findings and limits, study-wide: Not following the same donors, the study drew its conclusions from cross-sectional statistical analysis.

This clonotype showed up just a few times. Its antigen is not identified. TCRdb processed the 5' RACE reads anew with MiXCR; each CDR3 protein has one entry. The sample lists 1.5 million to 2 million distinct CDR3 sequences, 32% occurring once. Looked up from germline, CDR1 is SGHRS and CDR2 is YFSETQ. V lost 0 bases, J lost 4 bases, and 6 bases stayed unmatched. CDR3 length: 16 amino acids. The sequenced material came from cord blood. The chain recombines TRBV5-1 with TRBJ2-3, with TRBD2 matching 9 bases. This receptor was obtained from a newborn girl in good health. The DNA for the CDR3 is TGCGCCAGCAGCTTGGCCGCTAGCGGGAAGGCAGATACGCAGTATTTT. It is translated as CASSLAASGKADTQYF.